A single sample gave rise to the 17 T cell receptor beta chains below, sequenced in a study of glioma-infiltrating T cells after dendritic cell vaccination (dated by TCRdb to the mid-2010s). The library relied on the immunoSEQ multiplex PCR assay. TCRdb carries this immuneACCESS record with in-frame sequences only. Its versions omit some clonotypes, under half of them owing to an unresolved V gene in the studies checked, with the rest unexplained. In this sample the table shows some 30,000 clones, 90% of which occur a single time. The ten largest make up over 2% of the sample. The material sequenced was blood, taken before dendritic cell vaccination. The receptors originated from a human donor with glioblastoma.

This rearrangement joins TRBV6-5 to TRBJ2-7; 10 nucleotides agree with TRBD1. CDR1 MNHEY and CDR2 SVGAGI come from the germline V gene. The CDR3 is 15 amino acids. J gave up 3 bases and V 4 bases, and 6 bases lay outside the gene matches. The CDR3 is CASSSGQGVSYEQYF. CDR3 bases: TGTGCCAGCAGTTCAGGACAGGGGGTTAGCTACGAGCAGTACTTC.

The chain uses TRBV2 and TRBJ2-5, with 8 nucleotides matching TRBD1. Germline lookup yields CDR1 SNHLY and CDR2 FYNNEI. V lost 10 bases and J lost 1; bases outside the gene matches: 5. The CDR3 spans 13 residues. The CDR3 region is CATDRGTQETQYF. In DNA form, the CDR3 reads TGTGCCACCGACAGGGGAACCCAAGAGACCCAGTACTTC. The whole variable domain, filled in from reference TRBV2 and TRBJ2-5, reads EPEVTQTPSHQVTQMGQEVILRCVPISNHLYFYWYRQILGQKVEFLVSFYNNEISEKSEIFDDQFSVERPDGSNFTLKIRSTKLEDSAMYFCATDRGTQETQYFGPGTRLLVL.

This clone was observed a single time. The V call is TRBV28, the J call TRBJ2-7; 9 bases fit TRBD2. In germline, CDR1 is MDHEN, CDR2 SYDVKM. The V gene end was trimmed by 2 bases and the J gene end by 11 bases; junction bases not matched to a gene: 10. CDR3 size: 14 residues. The chain's CDR3 is CASSLIGGGAKKYF. CDR3 DNA: TGTGCCAGCAGTTTAATTGGCGGGGGGGCTAAGAAGTACTTC.

The chain uses TRBV27 and TRBJ1-1; maybe TRBD1 (6 bases). CDR3 length equals 16 residues. Looked up from germline, CDR1 is MNHEY and CDR2 is SMNVEV (reference sequence). V dropped 2 bases and J dropped 5 bases, with 18 bases sitting between them. DNA of the CDR3: TGTGCCAGCAGTTTAAACTTGGGCAGGGGCAGGACTGAAGCTTTCTTT. Translation: CASSLNLGRGRTEAFF.

The rearrangement uses TRBV18 and TRBJ2-2; the match to TRBD1 covers 10 bases. Per the germline V gene, CDR1 is KGHSH and CDR2 is LQKENI. V shed 1 base and J 4 bases; nucleotides not matched to a gene: 12. CDR3 length: 19 residues. In DNA form, the CDR3 reads TGTGCCAGCTCACCACTCACGACGCGGGACAGGGGCAGCACCGGGGAGCTGTTTTTT. Encoded protein: CASSPLTTRDRGSTGELFF.

V gene TRBV7-9 combines with J gene TRBJ2-7; a weak D match, TRBD2 (6 bases). CDR1 and CDR2 (germline): SEHNR, FQNEAQ (reference sequence). CDR3 length: 15 amino acids. Trimming took 2 bases from V and 0 from J, leaving 11 bases between them. The CDR3 DNA sequence: TGTGCCAGCAGCTTACGGGGGTATGGCTCCTACGAGCAGTACTTC. Translation gives CASSLRGYGSYEQYF.

The rearrangement links TRBV6-5 to TRBJ1-2; tentatively, D is TRBD1 (6 bases). This CDR3 contains 11 residues. Trimming cost V 10 bases and J 4 bases, with 10 bases left between them. Germline V gene data show CDR1 as MNHEY and CDR2 as SVGAGI. CDR3 loop: CATRTAYGYTF. Here the CDR3 DNA reads TGTGCCACCCGGACAGCCTATGGCTACACCTTC.

The chain recombines TRBV5-1 with TRBJ1-5; a weak D match, TRBD1 (6 bases). V lost 4 bases to trimming and J lost 3 bases, with 14 bases between them. There are 15 residues in the CDR3. Germline V gene sequence: CDR1 SGHRS, CDR2 YFSETQ. The CDR3 DNA is TGCGCCAGCAGCCTAGATACAGGGCCCAATCAGCCCCAGCATTTT. Amino acids: CASSLDTGPNQPQHF.

This chain joins TRBV27 and TRBJ1-4, with TRBD1 matching 7 bases. J was trimmed by 3 bases and V by 5 bases; bases with no gene match: 3. The CDR3 is 14 amino acids. CDR1 and CDR2 from the germline V gene are MNHEY and SMNVEV (reference sequence). The CDR3 nucleotides read TGTGCCAGCAGTCGACAGGGTCCTAATGAAAAACTGTTTTTT. It codes for CASSRQGPNEKLFF.

The chain recombines TRBV5-1 with TRBJ2-1; 9 bases align to TRBD2. The ends lost 5 bases at V and 2 bases at J; junction bases unmatched: 5. CDR1 is SGHRS and CDR2 is YFSETQ in the germline V gene. CDR3 length equals 15 residues. The CDR3 here is CASSSAGGPYNEQFF. CDR3 DNA sequence: TGCGCCAGCAGTTCAGCGGGGGGACCCTACAATGAGCAGTTCTTC.

V gene TRBV9 combines with J gene TRBJ2-7; D is perhaps TRBD1 (6 bases). CDR3 length: 16 residues. From germline, CDR1 is SGDLS and CDR2 YYNGEE. V lost 0 bases and J 0 bases, leaving 13 bases between the germline ends. The DNA for the CDR3 is TGTGCCAGCAGCGTAGGGCTACAACAGGGCTCCTACGAGCAGTACTTC. This codes for CASSVGLQQGSYEQYF. Based on the CDR3 plus reference TRBV9 and TRBJ2-7, the full variable domain is DSGVTQTPKHLITATGQRVTLRCSPRSGDLSVYWYQQSLDQGLQFLIQYYNGEERAKGNILERFSAQQFPDLHSELNLSSLELGDSALYFCASSVGLQQGSYEQYFGPGTRLTVT.

The J gene is TRBJ1-1, the V gene TRBV4-1; no reliable D call. The CDR3 covers 15 residues. Trimming removed 2 bases from V and 0 bases from J, with 10 bases in between. The V gene's germline CDR1 is MGHRA and CDR2 YSYEKL. CDR3 DNA: TGCGCCAGCAGCCAAATAGAGGGCATGAACACTGAAGCTTTCTTT. This codes for CASSQIEGMNTEAFF.

V is TRBV11-2 and J is TRBJ2-3, with 8 bases matching TRBD2. The CDR3 length is 18 residues. V was pared by 5 bases and J by 0 bases, with 13 bases of the junction left unmatched. CDR1 SGHAT and CDR2 FQNNGV come from the germline V gene. The CDR3 nucleotides are TGTGCCAGCAGCCCGAGGCGGGGGGCGGCAATAAGCACAGATACGCAGTATTTT. Amino acids: CASSPRRGAAISTDTQYF.

J is TRBJ2-7 and V is TRBV5-1, with 9 bases fitting TRBD1. Germline CDR1 reads SGHRS; CDR2 reads YFSETQ. V was pared by 4 bases and J by 6 bases, with 2 bases of the junction left unmatched. The CDR3 consists of 12 residues. CDR3 residues: CASSVDRGEQYF. The CDR3 nucleotides read TGCGCCAGCAGCGTGGACAGGGGCGAGCAGTACTTC.

The V call is TRBV7-2, the J call TRBJ2-7; D is possibly TRBD1 (5 bases). V shed 4 bases and J shed 6 bases, with 19 bases lying between them. Germline loops: CDR1 SGHTA, CDR2 FQGNSA. There are 15 residues in the CDR3. The DNA for the CDR3 is TGTGCCAGCAGCTCTAGGGGAAACAACCCTCGCGAGCAGTACTTC. Translation: CASSSRGNNPREQYF. The full variable domain, rest sourced from reference TRBV7-2 and TRBJ2-7, is GAGVSQSPSNKVTEKGKDVELRCDPISGHTALYWYRQSLGQGLEFLIYFQGNSAPDKSGLPSDRFSAERTGGSVSTLTIQRTQQEDSAVYLCASSSRGNNPREQYFGPGTRLTVT.

The chain joins TRBV19 to TRBJ2-2; the match to TRBD2 covers 7 bases. CDR3 length: 14 residues. The ends lost 6 bases at V and 5 bases at J; junction bases unmatched: 6. CDR1 LNHDA and CDR2 SQIVND come from the germline V gene (reference sequence). The CDR3 DNA reads TGTGCCAGTAGCCATGGGGAGGGAACCGGGGAGCTGTTTTTT. Its protein product is CASSHGEGTGELFF.

The V call is TRBV19, the J call TRBJ2-2, with TRBD2 as a possible D gene (7 bases). This CDR3 has 17 amino acids. Per the germline V gene, CDR1 is LNHDA and CDR2 is SQIVND (reference sequence). Trimming took 4 bases from V and 0 from J, leaving 15 bases between them. CDR3 nucleotide sequence: TGTGCCAGTAGTACCGGGGGGACATTCGCGAACACCGGGGAGCTGTTTTTT. The encoded protein is CASSTGGTFANTGELFF.